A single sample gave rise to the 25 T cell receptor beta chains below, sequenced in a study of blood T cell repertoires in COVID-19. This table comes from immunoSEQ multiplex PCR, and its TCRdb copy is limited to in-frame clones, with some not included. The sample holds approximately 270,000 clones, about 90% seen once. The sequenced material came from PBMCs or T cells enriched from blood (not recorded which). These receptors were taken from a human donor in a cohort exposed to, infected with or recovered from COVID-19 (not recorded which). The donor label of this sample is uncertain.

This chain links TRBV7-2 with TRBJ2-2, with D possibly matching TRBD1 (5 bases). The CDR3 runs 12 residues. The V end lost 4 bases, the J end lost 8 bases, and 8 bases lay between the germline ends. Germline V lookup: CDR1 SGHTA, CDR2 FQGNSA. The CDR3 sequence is CASSSQGGELFF. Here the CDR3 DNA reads TGTGCCAGCAGCTCCCAGGGAGGGGAGCTGTTTTTT.

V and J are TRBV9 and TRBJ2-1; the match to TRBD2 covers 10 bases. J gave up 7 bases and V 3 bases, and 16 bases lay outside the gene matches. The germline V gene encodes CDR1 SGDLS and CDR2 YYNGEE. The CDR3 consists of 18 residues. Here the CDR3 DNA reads TGTGCCAGCAGCGACGCCGGGATCCAGCGGGGGGGCCGGAATGAGCAGTTCTTC. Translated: CASSDAGIQRGGRNEQFF.

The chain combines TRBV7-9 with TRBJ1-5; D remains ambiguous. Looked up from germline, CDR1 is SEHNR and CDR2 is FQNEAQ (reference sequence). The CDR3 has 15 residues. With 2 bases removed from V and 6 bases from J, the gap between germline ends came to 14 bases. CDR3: CASSLSTGVSQPQHF. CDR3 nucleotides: TGTGCCAGCAGCTTATCCACGGGAGTGAGTCAGCCCCAGCATTTT.

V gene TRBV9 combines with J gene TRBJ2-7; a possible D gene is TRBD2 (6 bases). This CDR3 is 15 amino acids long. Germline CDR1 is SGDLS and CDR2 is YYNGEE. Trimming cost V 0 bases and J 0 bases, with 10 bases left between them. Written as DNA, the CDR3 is TGTGCCAGCAGCGTAGATGTGGGGGGCTCCTACGAGCAGTACTTC. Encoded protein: CASSVDVGGSYEQYF.

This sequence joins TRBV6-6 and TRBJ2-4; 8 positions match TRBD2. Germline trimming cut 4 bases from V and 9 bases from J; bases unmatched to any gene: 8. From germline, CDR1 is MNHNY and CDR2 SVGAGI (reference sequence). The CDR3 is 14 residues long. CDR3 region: CASSSPRLASIQYF. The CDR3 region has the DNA TGTGCCAGCAGTTCTCCGAGACTAGCGTCCATTCAGTACTTC.

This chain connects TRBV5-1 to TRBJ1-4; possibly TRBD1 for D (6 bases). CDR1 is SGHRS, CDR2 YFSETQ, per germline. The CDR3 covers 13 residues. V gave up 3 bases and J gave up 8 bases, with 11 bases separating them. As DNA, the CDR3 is TGCGCCAGCAGCTCGCCACAGGGAGAAAAACTGTTTTTT. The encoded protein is CASSSPQGEKLFF.

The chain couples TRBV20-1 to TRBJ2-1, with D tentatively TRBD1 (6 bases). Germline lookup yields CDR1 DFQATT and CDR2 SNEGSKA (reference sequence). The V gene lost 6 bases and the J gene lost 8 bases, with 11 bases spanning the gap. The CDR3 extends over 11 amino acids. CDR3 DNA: TGCAGTGCACAACCAGGGGATGAGCAGTTCTTC. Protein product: CSAQPGDEQFF.

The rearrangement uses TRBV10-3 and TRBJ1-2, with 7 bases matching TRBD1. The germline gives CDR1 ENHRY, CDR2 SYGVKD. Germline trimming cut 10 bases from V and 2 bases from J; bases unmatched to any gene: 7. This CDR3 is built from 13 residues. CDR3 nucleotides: TGTGCCAGGTCCCCGGGACAGAACTATGGCTACACCTTC. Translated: CARSPGQNYGYTF.

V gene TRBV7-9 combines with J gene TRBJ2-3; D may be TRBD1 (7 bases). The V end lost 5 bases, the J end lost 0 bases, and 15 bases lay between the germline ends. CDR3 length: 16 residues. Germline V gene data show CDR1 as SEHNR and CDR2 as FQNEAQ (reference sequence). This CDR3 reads CASSQTQGGSTDTQYF. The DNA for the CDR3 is TGTGCCAGCAGCCAAACGCAGGGGGGTAGCACAGATACGCAGTATTTT.

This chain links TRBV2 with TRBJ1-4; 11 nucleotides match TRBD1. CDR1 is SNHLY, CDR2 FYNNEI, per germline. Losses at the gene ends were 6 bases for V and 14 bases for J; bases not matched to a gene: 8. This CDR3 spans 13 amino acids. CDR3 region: CASRDRGRIHLFF. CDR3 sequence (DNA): TGTGCCAGCAGGGACAGGGGGCGCATCCATCTGTTTTTT.

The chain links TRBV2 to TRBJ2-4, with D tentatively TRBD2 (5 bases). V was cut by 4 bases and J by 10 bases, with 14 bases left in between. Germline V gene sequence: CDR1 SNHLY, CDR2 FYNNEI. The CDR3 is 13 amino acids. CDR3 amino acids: CASSVPGRGIQYF. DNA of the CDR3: TGTGCCAGCAGTGTTCCGGGGAGAGGGATTCAGTACTTC.

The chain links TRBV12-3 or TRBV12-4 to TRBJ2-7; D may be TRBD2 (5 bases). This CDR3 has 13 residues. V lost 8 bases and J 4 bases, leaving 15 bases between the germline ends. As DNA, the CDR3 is TGTGCCAGCGGAGAGGGAACGCCTTACGAGCAGTACTTC. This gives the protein CASGEGTPYEQYF.

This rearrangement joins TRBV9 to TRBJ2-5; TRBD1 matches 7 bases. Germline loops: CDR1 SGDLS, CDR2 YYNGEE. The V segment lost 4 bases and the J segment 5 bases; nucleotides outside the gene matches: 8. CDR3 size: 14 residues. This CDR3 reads CASSRQGWSETQYF. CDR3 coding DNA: TGTGCCAGCAGCCGACAGGGTTGGTCGGAGACCCAGTACTTC.

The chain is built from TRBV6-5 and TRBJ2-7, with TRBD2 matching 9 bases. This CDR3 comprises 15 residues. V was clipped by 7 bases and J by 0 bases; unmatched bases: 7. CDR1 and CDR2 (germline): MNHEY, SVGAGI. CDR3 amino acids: CASTFSGGGSYEQYF. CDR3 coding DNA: TGTGCCAGCACTTTTAGCGGGGGTGGCTCCTACGAGCAGTACTTC.

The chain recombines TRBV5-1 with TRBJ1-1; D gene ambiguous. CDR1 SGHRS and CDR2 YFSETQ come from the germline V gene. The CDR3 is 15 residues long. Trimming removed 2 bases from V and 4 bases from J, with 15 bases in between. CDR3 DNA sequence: TGCGCCAGCAGCTTCGGAGCTGGGTCGGGCACTGAAGCTTTCTTT. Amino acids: CASSFGAGSGTEAFF.

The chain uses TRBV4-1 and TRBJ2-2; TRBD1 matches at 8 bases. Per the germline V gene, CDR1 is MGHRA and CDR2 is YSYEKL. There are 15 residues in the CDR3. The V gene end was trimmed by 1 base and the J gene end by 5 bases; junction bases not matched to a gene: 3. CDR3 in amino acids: CASSQAGGRTGELFF. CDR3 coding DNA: TGCGCCAGCAGCCAAGCAGGGGGCAGGACCGGGGAGCTGTTTTTT.

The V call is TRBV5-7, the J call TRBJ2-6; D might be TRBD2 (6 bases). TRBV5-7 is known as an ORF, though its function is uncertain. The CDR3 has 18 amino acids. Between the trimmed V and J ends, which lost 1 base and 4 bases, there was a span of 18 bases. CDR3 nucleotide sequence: TGTGCCAGCAGCTTGACGGGGGTAGCTCTGGGAGGGGCCAACGTCCTGACTTTC. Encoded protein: CASSLTGVALGGANVLTF.

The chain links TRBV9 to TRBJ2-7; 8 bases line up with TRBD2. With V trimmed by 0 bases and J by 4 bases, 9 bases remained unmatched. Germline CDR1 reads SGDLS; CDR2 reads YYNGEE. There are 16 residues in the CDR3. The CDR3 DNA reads TGTGCCAGCAGCGTAGCTCCGACGGGGGGGCTTTACGAGCAGTACTTC. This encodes CASSVAPTGGLYEQYF.

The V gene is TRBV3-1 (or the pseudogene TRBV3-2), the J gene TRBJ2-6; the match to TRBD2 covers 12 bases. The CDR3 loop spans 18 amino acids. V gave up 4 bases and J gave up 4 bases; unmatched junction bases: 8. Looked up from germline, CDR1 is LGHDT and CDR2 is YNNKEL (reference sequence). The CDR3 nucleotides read TGTGCCAGCAGCCCGCCTAGCGGGGGGGCTCTGGGGGCCAACGTCCTGACTTTC. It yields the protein CASSPPSGGALGANVLTF.

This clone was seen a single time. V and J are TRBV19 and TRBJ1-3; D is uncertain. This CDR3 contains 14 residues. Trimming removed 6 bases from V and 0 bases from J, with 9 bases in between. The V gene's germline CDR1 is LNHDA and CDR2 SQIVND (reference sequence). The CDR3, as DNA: TGTGCCAGTAGGAACAGAGACTCTGGAAACACCATATATTTT. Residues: CASRNRDSGNTIYF.

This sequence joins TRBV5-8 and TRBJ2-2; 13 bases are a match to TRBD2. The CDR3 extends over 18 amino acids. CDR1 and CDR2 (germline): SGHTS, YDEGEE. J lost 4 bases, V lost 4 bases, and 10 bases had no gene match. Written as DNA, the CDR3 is TGTGCCAGCAGCGCCGGGGGGACTAGCGGGGAGATCACCGGGGAGCTGTTTTTT. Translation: CASSAGGTSGEITGELFF.

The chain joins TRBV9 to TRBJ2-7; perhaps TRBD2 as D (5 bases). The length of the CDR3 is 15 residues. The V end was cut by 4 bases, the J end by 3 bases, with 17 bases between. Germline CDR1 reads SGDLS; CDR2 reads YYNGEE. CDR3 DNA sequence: TGTGCCAGCAGCCAAAGCGGTCTAGCAGGCTACGAGCAGTACTTC. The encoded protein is CASSQSGLAGYEQYF.

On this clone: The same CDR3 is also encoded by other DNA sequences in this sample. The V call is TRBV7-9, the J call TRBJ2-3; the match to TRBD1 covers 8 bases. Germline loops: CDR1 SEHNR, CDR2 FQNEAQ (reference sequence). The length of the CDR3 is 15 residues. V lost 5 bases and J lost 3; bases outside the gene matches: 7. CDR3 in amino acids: CASSLDRGRTDTQYF. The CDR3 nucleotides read TGTGCCAGCAGCCTCGACAGGGGACGTACAGATACGCAGTATTTT. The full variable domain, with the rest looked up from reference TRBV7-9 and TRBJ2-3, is DTGVSQNPRHKITKRGQNVTFRCDPISEHNRLYWYRQTLGQGPEFLTYFQNEAQLEKSRLLSDRFSAERPKGSFSTLEIQRTEQGDSAMYLCASSLDRGRTDTQYFGPGTRLTVL.

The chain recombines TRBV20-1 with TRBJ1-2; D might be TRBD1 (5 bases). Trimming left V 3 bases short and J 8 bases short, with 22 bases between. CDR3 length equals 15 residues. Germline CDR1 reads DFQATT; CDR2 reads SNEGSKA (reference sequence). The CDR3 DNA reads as TGCAGTGCTAGTGGGGCAGGCCCCCGATCGAAGGGCTACACCTTC. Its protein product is CSASGAGPRSKGYTF.

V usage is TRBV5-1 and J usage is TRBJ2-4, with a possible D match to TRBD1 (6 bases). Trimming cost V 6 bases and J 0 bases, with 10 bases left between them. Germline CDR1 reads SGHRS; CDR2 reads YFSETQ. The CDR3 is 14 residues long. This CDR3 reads CASNPDRAKNIQYF. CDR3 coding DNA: TGCGCCAGCAACCCGGACAGAGCCAAAAACATTCAGTACTTC.